The entry that follows covers one T cell receptor (beta chain) sequence. Its antigen is unidentified. Sampling of each donor yielded at least one pre-ART PBMC sample and at least two post-ART PBMC samples. The record originates from a study of long-term antiretroviral therapy in people with HIV. Study-level points and caveats: Clonal populations expanded prior to ART predominated within the repertoire at all time points. Transplant-donor-level diversity was not reached after ART, though diversity increased.

Germline-derived CDR1 and CDR2 are MNHEY and SMNVEV (reference sequence). The CDR3 sequence is 18 residues long. Trimming removed 5 bases from V and 0 bases from J, with 22 bases in between. The assay, immunoSEQ v3.0, was run at survey level. TCRdb keeps only in-frame clones here, not all; method: immunoSEQ multiplex PCR. The table lists more than 35,000 clones, more than 90% of them singletons. The V call is TRBV27, the J call TRBJ1-2; D is perhaps TRBD1 (6 bases). Material: unsorted PBMCs, obtained 3.7 years after starting antiretroviral therapy. The receptor was derived from a woman between 45 and 60 years old with HIV. CDR3 residues: CASSPHSGTKRTNYGYTF. As DNA, the CDR3 is TGTGCCAGCAGTCCGCATTCCGGGACAAAACGGACTAACTATGGCTACACCTTC.